This T cell receptor (beta chain) was recovered during a study of blood T cell repertoires in COVID-19. Study summary: Acute and convalescent COVID-19 samples came from the United States, Italy and Spain. T cells, B-cell-depleted T cells, or PBMCs provided the cDNA or gDNA that served as material.

In the authors' methods: Estimates of nucleated cell counts were drawn from the amplification of reference gene primers. Data came from immunoSEQ multiplex PCR; TCRdb stores just in-frame clones and leaves some out. The V and J calls and clone size were taken over from that table, and D and trimming were inferred from the DNA. This sample has 130,000 to 150,000 clones, with around nine tenths found just once. The ends lost 4 bases at V and 0 bases at J; junction bases unmatched: 9. The CDR3 is 16 amino acids. Germline V gene lookup returns CDR1 SGHRS and CDR2 YFSETQ. This TCR came from a woman between 50 and 59 years old with active or convalescent COVID-19. This rearrangement joins TRBV5-1 to TRBJ2-7; 8 bases line up with TRBD1. Sequencing was done on a sample of peripheral blood. The CDR3 loop reads CASSVSGTGSSYEQYF. The CDR3 DNA reads as TGCGCCAGCAGCGTTTCCGGGACAGGCAGCTCCTACGAGCAGTACTTC.